The 6 T cell receptor beta chains below all came from one sample that was sequenced in a study of PD-L1 blockade in urothelial cancer. This table comes from immunoSEQ multiplex PCR, and its TCRdb copy is limited to in-frame clones, with some not included. The sample includes 45,000 to 50,000 clones, roughly 88% of them seen just once. This specimen consisted of PBMCs, obtained around atezolizumab (anti-PD-L1) treatment. The receptor set was obtained from a man aged 80 or over with urothelial cancer.

This clone was recorded only once. The DNA of the CDR3 is TGTGCCAGTAGTCACAGGGCCGCAAACACTGAAGCTTTCTTT. Translation: CASSHRAANTEAFF. This sequence joins TRBV19 and TRBJ1-1, with D maybe TRBD1 (6 bases). Trimming pared 5 bases from V and 2 bases from J, leaving 12 bases between. CDR3 length equals 14 residues. The germline V gene has CDR1 LNHDA and CDR2 SQIVND (reference sequence). Complete variable domain (other parts from reference TRBV19 and TRBJ1-1): DGGITQSPKYLFRKEGQNVTLSCEQNLNHDAMYWYRQDPGQGLRLIYYSQIVNDFQKGDIAEGYSVSREKKESFPLTVTSAQKNPTAFYLCASSHRAANTEAFFGQGTRLTVV.

The CDR3, as DNA: TGTGCCAGCTCACCTGCCGGGCCCGCGGGACGCAATGAGCAGTTCTTC. Amino acids: CASSPAGPAGRNEQFF. This chain links TRBV18 with TRBJ2-1; possibly TRBD2 for D (6 bases). The CDR3 length is 16 residues. Germline CDR1 is KGHSH and CDR2 is LQKENI. Trimming took off 3 bases at V and 6 bases at J, with 18 bases between the two ends.

CDR3 coding DNA: TGTGCCAGCAGCTCCGGAGGACAGGTGGCTCCGCAGTACTTC. Translation: CASSSGGQVAPQYF. The J gene is TRBJ2-7, the V gene TRBV9, with 7 bases identical to TRBD1. Germline CDR1 is SGDLS and CDR2 is YYNGEE. The CDR3 consists of 14 residues. V lost 4 bases, J lost 9 bases, and 13 bases stayed unmatched.

This chain links TRBV25-1 with TRBJ2-3, with TRBD2 matching over 7 bases. The CDR3 is 14 residues long. CDR1 is MGHDK and CDR2 is SYGVNS in the germline V gene. With 3 bases clipped from V and 5 bases from J, the junction kept 5 bases outside the gene matches. The CDR3 DNA reads as TGTGCCAGCAGTGACGAGGTAGCGGGAGATACGCAGTATTTT. Protein sequence: CASSDEVAGDTQYF.

The V and J genes are TRBV7-8 and TRBJ2-5, with 8 bases matching TRBD1. The CDR3 spans 13 residues. The V gene end was trimmed by 4 bases and the J gene end by 5 bases; junction bases not matched to a gene: 3. Germline loops: CDR1 SGHVS, CDR2 FQNEAQ. This CDR3 reads CASSSDRGETQYF. DNA for the CDR3: TGTGCCAGCAGCTCCGACAGGGGTGAGACCCAGTACTTC.

The V and J genes are TRBV6-1 and TRBJ2-1; D may be TRBD2 (6 bases). The CDR3 contains 15 residues. Between the trimmed V and J ends, which lost 8 bases and 1 base, there was a span of 15 bases. The germline CDR1 and CDR2 sequences are MNHNS and SASEGT. The CDR3 spells CASSPRSGSYNEQFF. The CDR3 DNA reads TGTGCCAGCTCCCCCCGAAGCGGGTCCTACAATGAGCAGTTCTTC.